Below, 4 T cell receptor beta chains from the same sample are listed, as sequenced in a study of T cells in localized non-small cell lung cancer. Some clones are missing from TCRdb's copy, which holds only in-frame ones; the method was immunoSEQ multiplex PCR. The sample lists 2,600 or so clones; about 20% were seen once. This sample comprised lung tumor tissue, obtained before any cancer treatment. These receptors were obtained from a man aged 40-75 years with stage I lung adenocarcinoma.

The V gene is TRBV11-3, the J gene TRBJ1-4, with D possibly matching TRBD1 (5 bases). The germline CDR1 and CDR2 sequences are SGHNT and YENEEA. Deletions cut 5 bases from V and 0 bases from J, with 19 bases between. The CDR3 is 18 amino acids. The CDR3 coding sequence is TGTGCCAGCAGCCGAGGAACAGGAGGGAGGTCAACTAATGAAAAACTGTTTTTT. Its translation: CASSRGTGGRSTNEKLFF. Full variable domain (missing parts from reference TRBV11-3 and TRBJ1-4): EAGVVQSPRYKIIEKKQPVAFWCNPISGHNTLYWYLQNLGQGPELLIRYENEEAVDDSQLPKDRFSAERLKGVDSTLKIQPAELGDSAVYLCASSRGTGGRSTNEKLFFGSGTQLSVL.

This clone has a handful of counts. CDR3 sequence reads: CASSQSQGNQPQHF. As DNA, the CDR3 is TGTGCCAGCAGCCAATCCCAGGGCAATCAGCCCCAGCATTTT. The chain couples TRBV16 to TRBJ1-5, with D unclear. The V end was cut by 0 bases, the J end by 2 bases, with 5 bases between. The CDR3 is made up of 14 amino acids. Germline assignment: CDR1 KGHSY and CDR2 FQNENV.

The J gene is TRBJ2-3, the V gene TRBV12-2; the table's D call, TRBD2, has no DNA check behind it. TRBV12-2 is termed a pseudogene. The CDR3 spans 14 residues. The CDR3 region has the DNA TGTGCAAGTCGCTCCCGCAAGCCCATGGATACGCAGTATTTT. Protein: CASRSRKPMDTQYF.

This clone came up a few times. The chain links TRBV11-3 to TRBJ1-1, with TRBD1 matching 9 bases. The CDR3 contains 14 residues. CDR1 and CDR2 from the germline V gene are SGHNT and YENEEA. V was clipped by 6 bases and J by 5 bases; unmatched bases: 7. CDR3 nucleotides: TGTGCCAGCAGTTCTAGACAGGGGGGTACTGAAGCTTTCTTT. Protein: CASSSRQGGTEAFF.